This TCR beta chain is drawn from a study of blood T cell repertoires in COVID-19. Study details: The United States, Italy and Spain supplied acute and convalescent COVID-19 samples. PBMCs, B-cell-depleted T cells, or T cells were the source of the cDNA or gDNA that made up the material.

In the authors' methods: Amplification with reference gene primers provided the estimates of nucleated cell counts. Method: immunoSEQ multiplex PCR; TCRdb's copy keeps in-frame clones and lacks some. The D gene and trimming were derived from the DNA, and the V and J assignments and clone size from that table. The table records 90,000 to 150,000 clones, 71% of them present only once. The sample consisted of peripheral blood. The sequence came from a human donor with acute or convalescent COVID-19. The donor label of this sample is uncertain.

The CDR3 DNA is TGTGCCAGCAGCTCACAGGATAGGCTAGCGGGAGAGACCCAGTACTTC. This translates into CASSSQDRLAGETQYF. J is TRBJ2-5 and V is TRBV11-2; 8 bases are shared with TRBD2. V gave up 4 bases and J gave up 4 bases; unmatched junction bases: 11. Germline V gene lookup returns CDR1 SGHAT and CDR2 FQNNGV. The CDR3 is 16 amino acids.